These 14 T cell receptor beta chains were all obtained from the same sample, sequenced in a study of breast tumors, draining lymph nodes, adjacent tissues. TCRdb analysed the multiplex PCR reads with MiXCR anew, one entry per CDR3 protein. The sample lists about 180,000 distinct CDR3 sequences, 30% to 35% seen once, with around 4.5% in the top ten. Axillary draining lymph nodes of breast cancer patients supplied the node samples. The sequencing sample was made of axillary lymph node tissue. The receptors stem from a female donor with breast cancer. Some clones in this sample may be carry-over from other donors' samples.

This clonotype came up many times. The V gene is TRBV5-1, the J gene TRBJ2-1; the D gene is possibly TRBD2 (7 bases). V was shortened by 7 bases and J by 9 bases, with 20 bases between the two germline ends. This CDR3 spans 14 amino acids. Germline V lookup: CDR1 SGHRS, CDR2 YFSETQ. The CDR3 sequence: CASGGGAFGTEQFF. The CDR3 coding sequence is TGCGCCAGCGGTGGGGGGGCCTTCGGTACTGAGCAGTTCTTC. Full variable domain (outside the CDR3, taken from reference TRBV5-1 and TRBJ2-1): KAGVTQTPRYLIKTRGQQVTLSCSPISGHRSVSWYQQTPGQGLQFLFEYFSETQRNKGNFPGRFSGRQFSNSRSEMNVSTLELGDSALYLCASGGGAFGTEQFFGPGTRLTVL.

In the case of this clonotype: A much larger clone sits a single nucleotide away, making a read error possible. This chain uses TRBV7-2 with TRBJ1-4; D gene ambiguous. CDR1 and CDR2 (germline): SGHTA, FQGNSA. The CDR3 is made up of 13 amino acids. In DNA form, the CDR3 reads TGTGCCAGCAGCTCGGACCTTTATGAAAACCTGTTTTTT. Translated, it gives CASSSDLYENLFF.

This clonotype has at least ten counts. The V and J genes are TRBV5-8 and TRBJ1-2, with D uncertain. The germline V and J ends were trimmed by 4 bases and 4 bases, with 17 bases remaining between them. Germline CDR1 and CDR2: SGHTS and YDEGEE. The CDR3 has 15 amino acids. CDR3 sequence: CASSPPGNGVYGYTF. In nucleotides, the CDR3 is TGTGCCAGCAGCCCGCCCGGTAACGGAGTCTATGGCTACACCTTC.

This clonotype showed up many times. The CDR3 loop is CASSRPGRGYTDTQYF. For the CDR3, the DNA is TGTGCCAGCAGTCGCCCAGGGAGGGGATACACAGATACGCAGTATTTT. The chain is built from TRBV12-3 or TRBV12-4 and TRBJ2-3; 7 positions match TRBD2. The CDR3 is 16 amino acids. The ends lost 5 bases at V and 2 bases at J; junction bases unmatched: 10.

In its sample, this clonotype was seen many times. CDR3 DNA: TGTGCCAGTAGCGGACTAGCGGGGGGGCGAGATACGCAGTATTTT. Its translation: CASSGLAGGRDTQYF. The V and J genes are TRBV19 and TRBJ2-3; 15 bases match TRBD2. V was pared by 6 bases and J by 5 bases, with 3 bases of the junction left unmatched. The V gene's germline CDR1 is LNHDA and CDR2 SQIVND (reference sequence). The CDR3 consists of 15 residues.

This clonotype appeared many times. In nucleotides, the CDR3 is TGCAGCGTTCCGGGGCAGGGTGAGGGCTACACCTTC. The encoded protein is CSVPGQGEGYTF. J is TRBJ1-2 and V is TRBV29-1, with D perhaps TRBD1 (5 bases). Trimming pared 5 bases from V and 8 bases from J, leaving 15 bases between. CDR1 is SQVTM, CDR2 ANQGSEA, per germline. The CDR3 extends over 12 amino acids.

This clonotype was picked up a small number of times. A much larger clone differs from this one at a single base, so this may be a read error. This chain connects TRBV12-3 or TRBV12-4 to TRBJ2-5; D is uncertain. The CDR3 sequence is 14 residues long. V was clipped by 8 bases and J by 5 bases, with 18 bases between them. As DNA, the CDR3 is TGTGCCAGCGGCAACGAGGCCCTACGGGAGACCCAGTACTTC. Amino acid sequence: CASGNEALRETQYF.

Of note for this clonotype: The germline gene is not matched at one end of the junction; a read error may be the cause. CDR3 amino acids: CASNVDSGVYNGQFF. The CDR3 DNA is TGTGCCAGCAACGTAGATAGCGGGGTATACAATGGGCAGTTCTTC. The rearrangement joins TRBV9 to TRBJ2-1, with 8 bases that match TRBD2. The V gene's germline CDR1 is SGDLS and CDR2 YYNGEE. The CDR3 has 15 residues.

This clonotype occurred many times. The V gene is TRBV29-1, the J gene TRBJ2-5, with D possibly matching TRBD1 (6 bases). The CDR3 is 12 residues long. V was cut by 5 bases and J by 1 base, with 8 bases left in between. Germline CDR1 and CDR2: SQVTM and ANQGSEA. The CDR3 here is CSVNRAQETQYF. CDR3 DNA: TGCAGCGTTAACAGGGCCCAAGAGACCCAGTACTTC.

In its sample, this clonotype was seen many times. This chain uses TRBV6-5 with TRBJ2-7; no definite D call. The germline gives CDR1 MNHEY, CDR2 SVGAGI. The CDR3 consists of 14 residues. Trimming shortened V by 0 bases and J by 2 bases, and 8 bases separated the two germline ends. The CDR3 DNA sequence: TGTGCCAGCAGTTACTCGCCAGCCACCTACGAGCAGTACTTC. As protein: CASSYSPATYEQYF.

Turning to this clonotype: Germline and junction disagree at one end, which may indicate a read error. The chain joins TRBV9 to TRBJ2-6, with 12 bases matching TRBD1. This CDR3 contains 17 residues. Germline V gene lookup returns CDR1 SGDLS and CDR2 YYNGEE. As DNA, the CDR3 is TGTGCCAGCAGCGGGGGACAGGGGGCGCATGGGGCCACCGTCCTGACTTTC. Translation: CASSGGQGAHGATVLTF.

This clonotype has more than one count but fewer than ten. The V call is TRBV6-1, the J call TRBJ2-1; D is uncertain. V was clipped by 0 bases and J by 0 bases, with 6 bases between them. Germline CDR1 reads MNHNS; CDR2 reads SASEGT. The CDR3 loop spans 15 amino acids. Written as DNA, the CDR3 is TGTGCCAGCAGTGAAGCGCCTGGCTCCTACAATGAGCAGTTCTTC. This gives the protein CASSEAPGSYNEQFF.

This sequence joins TRBV14 and TRBJ1-6, with D possibly TRBD1 on 5 matching bases. The length of the CDR3 is 13 residues. Germline V gene sequence: CDR1 SGHDN, CDR2 FVKESK. Trimming removed 6 bases from V and 10 bases from J, with 13 bases in between. Written as DNA, the CDR3 is TGTGCCAGCAGGGGGCCGAAGGACTCACCCCTCCACTTT. This codes for CASRGPKDSPLHF.

There are many counts of this clonotype. The gene calls are TRBV4-1 and TRBJ1-2; D is undetermined. The germline CDR1 and CDR2 sequences are MGHRA and YSYEKL. V shed 0 bases and J shed 4 bases, with 18 bases lying between them. CDR3 size: 17 residues. CDR3 in amino acids: CASSQDGYGARLYGYTF. As DNA, the CDR3 is TGCGCCAGCAGCCAAGATGGGTACGGCGCACGCCTCTATGGCTACACCTTC.